Below are 4 T cell receptor beta chains sequenced from a single sample in a study of T-cell reconstitution after alpha-beta-depleted transplantation in children. The TCRbeta library incorporated unique molecular identifiers. TCRdb processed the PCR reads anew with MiXCR; each CDR3 protein has one entry. The table includes hundreds of thousands of distinct CDR3 sequences, roughly a tenth detected once. Sequencing was performed on PBMCs from the stem cell graft donor, taken from the stem cell graft. The receptors come from a human donor who donated a stem cell graft to a child with acute myeloid leukemia.

The chain uses TRBV7-9 and TRBJ1-3; TRBD1 aligns across 7 bases. From germline, CDR1 is SEHNR and CDR2 FQNEAQ (reference sequence). The CDR3 is 16 residues long. With V trimmed by 5 bases and J by 1 base, 8 bases remained unmatched. The CDR3, as DNA: TGTGCCAGCAGCCCAGGGGGGACGGAATCTGGAAACACCATATATTTT. Translation gives CASSPGGTESGNTIYF.

At least ten counts were recorded for this clonotype. This sequence joins TRBV29-1 and TRBJ2-1; D gene uncertain. The CDR3 is made up of 12 amino acids. V was shortened by 3 bases and J by 7 bases, with 10 bases between the two germline ends. Germline CDR1 is SQVTM and CDR2 is ANQGSEA. CDR3 region: CSVDIIRNEQFF. CDR3 in DNA: TGCAGCGTTGATATAATCAGGAATGAGCAGTTCTTC.

This clonotype was observed at least ten times. J is TRBJ2-1 and V is TRBV11-2; tentatively, D is TRBD2 (5 bases). Trimming removed 1 base from V and 10 bases from J, with 11 bases in between. Germline CDR1 and CDR2: SGHAT and FQNNGV. The CDR3 is made up of 13 amino acids. DNA for the CDR3: TGTGCCAGCAGCTTAGTAGGAGGACGAGAGCAGTTCTTC. Protein sequence: CASSLVGGREQFF.

The V gene is TRBV4-3, the J gene TRBJ2-7, with 9 bases aligning to TRBD2. Germline V gene data show CDR1 as LGHNA and CDR2 as YSLEER. The V and J ends lost 4 bases and 4 bases, in that order; junction bases with no gene match: 5. The CDR3 runs to 14 residues. In DNA form, the CDR3 reads TGCGCCAGCAGCCGACAGCGGGAGGCATACGAGCAGTACTTC. Translating it yields CASSRQREAYEQYF.